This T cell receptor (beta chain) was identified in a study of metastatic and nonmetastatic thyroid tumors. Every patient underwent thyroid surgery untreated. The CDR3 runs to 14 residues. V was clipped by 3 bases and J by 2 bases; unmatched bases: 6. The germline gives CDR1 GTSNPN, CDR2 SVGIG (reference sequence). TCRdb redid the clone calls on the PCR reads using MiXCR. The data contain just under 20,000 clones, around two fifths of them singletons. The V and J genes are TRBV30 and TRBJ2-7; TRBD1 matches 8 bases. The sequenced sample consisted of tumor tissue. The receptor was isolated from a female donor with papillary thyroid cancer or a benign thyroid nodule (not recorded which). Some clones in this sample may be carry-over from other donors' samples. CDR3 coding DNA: TGTGCCTGGAGGGGGACAGGCTTTACCTACGAGCAGTACTTC. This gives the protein CAWRGTGFTYEQYF.